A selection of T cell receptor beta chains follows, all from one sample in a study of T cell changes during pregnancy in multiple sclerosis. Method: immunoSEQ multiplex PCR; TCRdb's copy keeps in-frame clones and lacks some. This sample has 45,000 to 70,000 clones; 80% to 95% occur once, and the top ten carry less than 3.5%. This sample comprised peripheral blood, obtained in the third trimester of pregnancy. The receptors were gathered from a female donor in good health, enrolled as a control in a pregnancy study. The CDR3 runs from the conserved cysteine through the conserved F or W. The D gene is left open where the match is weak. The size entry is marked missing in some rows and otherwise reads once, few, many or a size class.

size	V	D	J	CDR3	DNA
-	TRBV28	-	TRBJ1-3	CASSLLRDKRPGNTIYF	TGTGCCAGCAGTCTACTACGGGACAAAAGACCTGGAAACACCATATATTTT
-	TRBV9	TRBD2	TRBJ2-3	CASSALGLAGDQGDTQYF	TGTGCCAGCAGCGCATTGGGACTAGCGGGGGACCAGGGGGATACGCAGTATTTT
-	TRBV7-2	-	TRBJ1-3	CASSFHEGRPGNTIYF	TGTGCCAGCAGCTTTCACGAGGGTAGACCTGGAAACACCATATATTTT
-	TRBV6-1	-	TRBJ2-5	CASSSAVQETQYF	TGTGCCAGCAGTTCAGCGGTCCAAGAGACCCAGTACTTC
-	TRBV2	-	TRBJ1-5	CASTRANQPQHF	TGTGCCAGCACCAGGGCCAATCAGCCCCAGCATTTT
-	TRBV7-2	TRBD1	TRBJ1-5	CASSSGGGQPQHF	TGTGCCAGCAGCTCAGGGGGAGGTCAGCCCCAGCATTTT
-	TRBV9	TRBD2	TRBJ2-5	CASSSTSGDLETQYF	TGTGCCAGCAGCTCGACTAGCGGGGATCTGGAGACCCAGTACTTC
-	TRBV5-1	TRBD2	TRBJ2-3	CASSRTSGRAGDTQYF	TGCGCCAGCAGCCGCACTAGCGGGAGGGCCGGAGATACGCAGTATTTT
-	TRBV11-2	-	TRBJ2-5	CASSLDPVGLRETQYF	TGTGCCAGCAGCTTAGATCCTGTGGGTCTGAGGGAGACCCAGTACTTC
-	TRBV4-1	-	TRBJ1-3	CASSHTREMAPLDTIYF	TGCGCCAGCAGCCACACCAGGGAAATGGCCCCCTTGGACACCATATATTTT
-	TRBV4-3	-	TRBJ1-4	CASSQLTGGRVEKLFF	TGCGCCAGCAGCCAACTCACGGGGGGGAGGGTTGAAAAACTGTTTTTT
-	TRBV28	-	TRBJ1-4	CASSSPGGNEKLFF	TGTGCCAGCAGTTCCCCAGGAGGAAATGAAAAACTGTTTTTT
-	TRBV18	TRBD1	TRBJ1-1	CASSPLEQGMNTEAFF	TGTGCCAGCTCACCACTCGAACAGGGGATGAACACTGAAGCTTTCTTT
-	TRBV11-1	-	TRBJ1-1	CASSLVGGNTEAFF	TGTGCCAGCAGCTTAGTCGGTGGGAACACTGAAGCTTTCTTT
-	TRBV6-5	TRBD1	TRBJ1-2	CASSYSTGNGYTF	TGTGCCAGCAGTTACTCGACAGGGAATGGCTACACCTTC
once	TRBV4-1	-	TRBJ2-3	CASSQERLSTDTQYF	TGCGCCAGCAGCCAAGAGAGACTAAGCACAGATACGCAGTATTTT
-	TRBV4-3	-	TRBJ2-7	CASSQGAHGAYEQYF	TGCGCCAGCAGCCAAGGGGCCCACGGGGCCTACGAGCAGTACTTC
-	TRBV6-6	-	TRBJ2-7	CASSPRLASVGYEQYF	TGTGCCAGCAGTCCCCGGCTAGCAAGCGTTGGGTACGAGCAGTACTTC
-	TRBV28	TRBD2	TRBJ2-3	CASSRLAGADTQYF	TGTGCCAGCTCCCGACTAGCGGGAGCAGATACGCAGTATTTT
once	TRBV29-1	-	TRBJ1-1	CSVGRGGMNTEAFF	TGCAGCGTTGGGCGGGGGGGGATGAACACTGAAGCTTTCTTT
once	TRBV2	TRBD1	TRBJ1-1	CASRGQSMNTEAFF	TGTGCCAGCAGGGGACAGTCCATGAACACTGAAGCTTTCTTT
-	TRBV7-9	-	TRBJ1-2	CASSSGEQRVTNGYTF	TGTGCCAGCAGCTCCGGGGAACAGCGGGTGACTAATGGCTACACCTTC
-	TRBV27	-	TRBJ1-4	CATRDFDNEKLFF	TGTGCCACCAGGGACTTTGACAATGAAAAACTGTTTTTT
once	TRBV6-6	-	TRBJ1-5	CASSDRTAHQPQHF	TGTGCCAGCAGTGATAGGACAGCGCATCAGCCCCAGCATTTT
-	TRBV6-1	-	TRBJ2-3	CASSDRVTDTQYF	TGTGCCAGCAGTGACAGGGTCACAGATACGCAGTATTTT
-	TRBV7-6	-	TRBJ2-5	CASSLGSGGGETQYF	TGTGCCAGCAGCTTAGGTTCTGGGGGCGGAGAGACCCAGTACTTC
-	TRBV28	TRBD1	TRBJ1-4	CASSLGQGWEKLFF	TGTGCCAGCAGTTTGGGACAGGGATGGGAAAAACTGTTTTTT
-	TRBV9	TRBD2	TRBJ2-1	CASSGGLAGFYNEQFF	TGTGCCAGCAGCGGAGGCTTAGCGGGGTTCTACAATGAGCAGTTCTTC
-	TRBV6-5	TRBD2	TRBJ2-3	CASSYAISGGRDTQYF	TGTGCCAGCAGTTACGCTATCTCGGGAGGGCGAGATACGCAGTATTTT
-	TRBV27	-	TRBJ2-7	CASSLGRVRYEQYF	TGTGCCAGCAGTTTAGGGCGGGTGAGGTACGAGCAGTACTTC
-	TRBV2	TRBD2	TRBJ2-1	CASSSLPPGLAGGEQFF	TGTGCCAGCAGCTCCCTCCCACCGGGACTAGCGGGGGGTGAGCAGTTCTTC
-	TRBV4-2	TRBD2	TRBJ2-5	CASSPGTSGQETQYF	TGTGCCAGCAGCCCCGGGACTAGCGGCCAAGAGACCCAGTACTTC
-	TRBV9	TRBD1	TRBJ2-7	CASSVGGTEAYEQYF	TGTGCCAGCAGCGTAGGAGGGACAGAGGCCTACGAGCAGTACTTC
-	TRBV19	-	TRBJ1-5	CASSMTLDQPQHF	TGTGCCAGTAGTATGACTCTCGATCAGCCCCAGCATTTT
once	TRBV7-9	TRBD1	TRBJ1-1	CASSRPGQGNTEAFF	TGTGCCAGCAGCCGCCCGGGACAGGGGAACACTGAAGCTTTCTTT
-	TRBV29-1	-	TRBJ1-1	CSLGRGLNTEAFF	TGCAGCTTAGGAAGGGGATTGAACACTGAAGCTTTCTTT
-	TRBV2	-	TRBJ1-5	CASSRDNNQPQHF	TGTGCCAGCAGCCGGGACAATAATCAGCCCCAGCATTTT
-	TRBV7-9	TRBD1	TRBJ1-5	CASSPGQGNQPQHF	TGTGCCAGCAGTCCGGGACAGGGCAATCAGCCCCAGCATTTT
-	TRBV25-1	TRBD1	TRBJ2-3	CASRGTGGKDTQYF	TGTGCCAGCAGGGGGACAGGGGGAAAAGATACGCAGTATTTT
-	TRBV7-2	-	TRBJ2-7	CASSLSPGRPYEQYF	TGTGCCAGCAGCTTATCCCCAGGGCGGCCCTACGAGCAGTACTTC
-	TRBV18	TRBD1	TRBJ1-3	CASSRQGSGNTIYF	TGTGCCAGCTCACGACAGGGATCTGGAAACACCATATATTTT
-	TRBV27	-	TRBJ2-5	CASSVTGNQETQYF	TGTGCCAGCAGTGTGACAGGTAACCAAGAGACCCAGTACTTC
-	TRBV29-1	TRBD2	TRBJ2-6	CSASGGVSSGANVLTF	TGCAGCGCCAGCGGGGGCGTCAGCTCTGGGGCCAACGTCCTGACTTTC
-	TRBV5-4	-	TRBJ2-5	CASSSDGPTSRETQYF	TGTGCCAGCAGCTCTGACGGGCCGACTAGTCGTGAGACCCAGTACTTC
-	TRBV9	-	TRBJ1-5	CASGMGTGNQPQHF	TGTGCCAGCGGGATGGGTACAGGGAATCAGCCCCAGCATTTT
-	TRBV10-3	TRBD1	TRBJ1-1	CAISDDRGTEAFF	TGTGCCATCAGCGACGACAGGGGGACTGAAGCTTTCTTT
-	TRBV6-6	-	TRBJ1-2	CASSPQSGYTF	TGTGCCAGCAGTCCCCAGTCTGGCTACACCTTC
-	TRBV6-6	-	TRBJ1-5	CASSYPGTGGYQPQHF	TGTGCCAGCAGTTACCCAGGGACCGGGGGATATCAGCCCCAGCATTTT
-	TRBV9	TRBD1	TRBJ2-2	CASSFRTGTGELFF	TGTGCCAGCAGCTTTAGGACAGGAACCGGGGAGCTGTTTTTT
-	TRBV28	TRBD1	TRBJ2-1	CAHSGGASVYEQFF	TGTGCCCATTCAGGGGGCGCATCTGTATATGAGCAGTTCTTC
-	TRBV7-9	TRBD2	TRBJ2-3	CASSAGLASPDTQYF	TGTGCCAGCAGCGCGGGACTAGCATCCCCAGATACGCAGTATTTT
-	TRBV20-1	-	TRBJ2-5	CSARDKQTQYF	TGCAGTGCTAGAGATAAGCAGACCCAGTACTTC
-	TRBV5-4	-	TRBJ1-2	CASSLNMGTYYGYTF	TGTGCCAGCAGCCTTAATATGGGGACTTACTATGGCTACACCTTC
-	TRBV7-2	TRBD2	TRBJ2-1	CASSLETSGTYNNEQFF	TGTGCCAGCAGCTTAGAGACTAGCGGGACCTACAACAATGAGCAGTTCTTC
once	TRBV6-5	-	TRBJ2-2	CASSYSQETGELFF	TGTGCCAGCAGTTACTCACAGGAAACCGGGGAGCTGTTTTTT